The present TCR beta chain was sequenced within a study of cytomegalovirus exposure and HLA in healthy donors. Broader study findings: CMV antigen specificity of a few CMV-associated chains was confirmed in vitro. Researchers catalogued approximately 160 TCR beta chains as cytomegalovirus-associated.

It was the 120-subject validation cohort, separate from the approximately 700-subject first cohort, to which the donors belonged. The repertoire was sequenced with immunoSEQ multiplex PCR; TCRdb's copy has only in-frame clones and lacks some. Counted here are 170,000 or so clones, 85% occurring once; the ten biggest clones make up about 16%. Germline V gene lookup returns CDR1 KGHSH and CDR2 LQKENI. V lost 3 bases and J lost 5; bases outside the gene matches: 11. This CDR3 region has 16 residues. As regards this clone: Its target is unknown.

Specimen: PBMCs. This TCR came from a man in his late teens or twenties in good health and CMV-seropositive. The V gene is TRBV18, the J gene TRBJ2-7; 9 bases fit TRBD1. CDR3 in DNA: TGTGCCAGCTCACCGTCGACAGGGGGTGGGATAGACGAGCAGTACTTC. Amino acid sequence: CASSPSTGGGIDEQYF. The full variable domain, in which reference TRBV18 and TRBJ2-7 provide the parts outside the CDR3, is NAGVMQNPRHLVRRRGQEARLRCSPMKGHSHVYWYRQLPEEGLKFMVYLQKENIIDESGMPKERFSAEFPKEGPSILRIQQVVRGDSAAYFCASSPSTGGGIDEQYFGPGTRLTVT.